This T cell receptor beta chain was captured in a study of T-cell reconstitution after alpha-beta-depleted transplantation in children. Unique molecular identifiers featured in how the TCRbeta library was prepared. TCRdb re-derived calls from the PCR reads in MiXCR, one entry per CDR3 protein. Seen here are a few hundred thousand distinct CDR3 sequences, approximately 9% observed once, and the top ten hold 5.5% to 8%. There are 14 residues in the CDR3. The V and J ends lost 1 base and 2 bases respectively, with 8 bases between them. Looked up from germline, CDR1 is SGHRS and CDR2 is YFSETQ. This clonotype came up many times.

The chain recombines TRBV5-1 with TRBJ2-3; the D is unclear. This receptor was identified in a human donor who donated a stem cell graft to a child with acute lymphoblastic leukemia. The sample here was PBMCs from the stem cell graft donor, taken from the stem cell graft. CDR3 region: CASSLSTPTDTQYF. The CDR3 DNA follows: TGCGCCAGCAGCTTGTCCACTCCCACAGATACGCAGTATTTT.